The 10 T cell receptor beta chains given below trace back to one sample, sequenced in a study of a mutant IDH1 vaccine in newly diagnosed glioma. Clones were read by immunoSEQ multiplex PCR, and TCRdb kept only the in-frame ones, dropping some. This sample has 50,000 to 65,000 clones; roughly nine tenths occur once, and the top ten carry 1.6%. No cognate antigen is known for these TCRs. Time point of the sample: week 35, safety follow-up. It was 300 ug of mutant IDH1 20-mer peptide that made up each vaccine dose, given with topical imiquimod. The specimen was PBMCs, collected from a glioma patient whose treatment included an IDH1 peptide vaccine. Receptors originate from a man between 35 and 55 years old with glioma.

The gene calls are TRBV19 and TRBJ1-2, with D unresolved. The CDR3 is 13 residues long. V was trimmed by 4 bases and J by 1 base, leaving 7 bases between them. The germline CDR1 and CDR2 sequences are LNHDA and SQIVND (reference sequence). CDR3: CASSTDNNYGYTF. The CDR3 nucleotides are TGTGCCAGTAGTACCGACAATAACTATGGCTACACCTTC.

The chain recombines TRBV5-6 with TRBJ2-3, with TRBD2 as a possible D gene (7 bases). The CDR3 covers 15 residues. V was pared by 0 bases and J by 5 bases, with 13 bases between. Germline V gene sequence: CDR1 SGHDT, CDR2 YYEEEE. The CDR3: CASSLGAAGQDTQYF. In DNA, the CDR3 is TGTGCCAGCAGCTTGGGAGCAGCGGGACAAGATACGCAGTATTTT.

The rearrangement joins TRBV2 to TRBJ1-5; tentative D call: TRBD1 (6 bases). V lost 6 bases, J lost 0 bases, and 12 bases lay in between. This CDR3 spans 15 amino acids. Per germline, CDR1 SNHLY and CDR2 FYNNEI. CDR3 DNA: TGTGCCAGCAGACGGACAGACTATAGCAATCAGCCCCAGCATTTT. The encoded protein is CASRRTDYSNQPQHF. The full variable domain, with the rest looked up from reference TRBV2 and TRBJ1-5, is EPEVTQTPSHQVTQMGQEVILRCVPISNHLYFYWYRQILGQKVEFLVSFYNNEISEKSEIFDDQFSVERPDGSNFTLKIRSTKLEDSAMYFCASRRTDYSNQPQHFGDGTRLSIL.

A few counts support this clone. The CDR3 DNA is TGTGCCAGCAGCATGACAGTCAATCAGCCCCAGCATTTT. Its translation is CASSMTVNQPQHF. V and J are TRBV7-9 and TRBJ1-5; perhaps TRBD1 as D (5 bases). This CDR3 has 13 amino acids. In germline, CDR1 is SEHNR, CDR2 FQNEAQ (reference sequence). V lost 5 bases to trimming and J lost 3 bases, with 8 bases between them. Supplemented by reference TRBV7-9 and TRBJ1-5, the full variable domain reads DTGVSQNPRHKITKRGQNVTFRCDPISEHNRLYWYRQTLGQGPEFLTYFQNEAQLEKSRLLSDRFSAERPKGSFSTLEIQRTEQGDSAMYLCASSMTVNQPQHFGDGTRLSIL.

The CDR3 DNA reads as TGCGCCAGCTGGGGGCTGGGACAGGGTTCCTACAATGAGCAGTTCTTC. It encodes CASWGLGQGSYNEQFF. The chain couples TRBV5-1 to TRBJ2-1, with TRBD1 matching 9 bases. The junction had 9 bases not matched to a gene; V was cut back by 7 bases and J by 1 base. Germline values: CDR1 SGHRS, CDR2 YFSETQ. The CDR3 runs 16 residues.

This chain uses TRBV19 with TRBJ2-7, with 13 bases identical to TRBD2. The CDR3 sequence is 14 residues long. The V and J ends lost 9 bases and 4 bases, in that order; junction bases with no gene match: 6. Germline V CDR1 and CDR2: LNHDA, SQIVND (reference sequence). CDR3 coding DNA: TGTGCCAGATGGAGGACTAGCGGGAGTTACGAGCAGTACTTC. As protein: CARWRTSGSYEQYF.

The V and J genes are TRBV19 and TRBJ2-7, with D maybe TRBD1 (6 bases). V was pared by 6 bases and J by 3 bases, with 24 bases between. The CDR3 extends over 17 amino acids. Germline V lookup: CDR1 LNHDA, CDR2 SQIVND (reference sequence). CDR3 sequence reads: CASRPGHLGLDLYEQYF. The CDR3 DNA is TGTGCCAGTAGGCCGGGACACCTGGGGCTAGATCTCTACGAGCAGTACTTC.

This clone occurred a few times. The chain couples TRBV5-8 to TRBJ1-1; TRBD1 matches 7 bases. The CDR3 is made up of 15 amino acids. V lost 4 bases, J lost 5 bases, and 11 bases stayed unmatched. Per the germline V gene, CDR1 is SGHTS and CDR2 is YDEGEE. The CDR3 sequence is CASSPNTGVGTEAFF. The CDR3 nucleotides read TGTGCCAGCAGCCCTAACACAGGGGTTGGAACTGAAGCTTTCTTT. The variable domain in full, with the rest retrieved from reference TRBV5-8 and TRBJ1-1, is EAGVTQSPTHLIKTRGQQATLRCSPISGHTSVYWYQQALGLGLQFLLWYDEGEERNRGNFPPRFSGRQFPNYSSELNVNALELEDSALYLCASSPNTGVGTEAFFGQGTRLTVV.

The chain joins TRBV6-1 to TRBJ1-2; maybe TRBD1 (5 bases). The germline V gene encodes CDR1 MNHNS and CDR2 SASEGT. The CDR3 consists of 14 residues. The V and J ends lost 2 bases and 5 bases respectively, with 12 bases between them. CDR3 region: CASSEIRGYYGYTF. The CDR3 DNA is TGTGCCAGCAGTGAAATTAGGGGATATTATGGCTACACCTTC.

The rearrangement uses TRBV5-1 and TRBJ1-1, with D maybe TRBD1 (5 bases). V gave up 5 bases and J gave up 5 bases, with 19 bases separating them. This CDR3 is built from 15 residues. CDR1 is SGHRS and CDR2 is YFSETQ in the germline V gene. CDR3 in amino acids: CASRTASRDYTEAFF. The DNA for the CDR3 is TGCGCCAGCAGAACCGCGTCCAGGGACTATACTGAAGCTTTCTTT. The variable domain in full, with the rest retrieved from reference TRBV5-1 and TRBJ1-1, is KAGVTQTPRYLIKTRGQQVTLSCSPISGHRSVSWYQQTPGQGLQFLFEYFSETQRNKGNFPGRFSGRQFSNSRSEMNVSTLELGDSALYLCASRTASRDYTEAFFGQGTRLTVV.